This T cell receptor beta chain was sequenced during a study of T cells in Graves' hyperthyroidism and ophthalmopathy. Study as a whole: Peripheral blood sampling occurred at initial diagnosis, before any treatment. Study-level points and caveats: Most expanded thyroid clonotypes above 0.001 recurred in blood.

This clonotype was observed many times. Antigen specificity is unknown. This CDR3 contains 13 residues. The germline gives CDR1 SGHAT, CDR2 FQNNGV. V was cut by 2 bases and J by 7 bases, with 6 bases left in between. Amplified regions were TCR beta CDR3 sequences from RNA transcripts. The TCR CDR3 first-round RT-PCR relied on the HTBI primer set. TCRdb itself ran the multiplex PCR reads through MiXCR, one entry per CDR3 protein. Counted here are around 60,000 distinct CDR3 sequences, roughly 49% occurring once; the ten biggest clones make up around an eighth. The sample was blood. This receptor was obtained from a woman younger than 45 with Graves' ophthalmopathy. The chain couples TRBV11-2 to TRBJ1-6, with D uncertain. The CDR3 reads CASSLNPNSPLHF. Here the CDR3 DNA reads TGTGCCAGCAGCTTAAATCCAAATTCACCCCTCCACTTT.